The T cell receptor beta chain under discussion was sequenced for a study of T cell responses to AZD1222 COVID-19 vaccine. CDR1 and CDR2 (germline): MDHEN, SYDVKM. V lost 3 bases, J lost 9 bases, and 15 bases lay in between. There are 15 residues in the CDR3. Only in-frame clones appear in the TCRdb table, and some are missing; sequencing was by immunoSEQ multiplex PCR. This table has around 150,000 clones, about 90% appearing once. Study-level results: Repertoire sampling occurred only after the peak T cell response.

Note on this clone: What it recognizes is unknown.

The sequenced sample was peripheral blood, obtained 28 days after the second AZD1222 dose. This clonotype originated in an adult who received the AZD1222 COVID-19 vaccine. The chain carries TRBV28 and TRBJ1-6; TRBD1 is a possible D gene (6 bases). Here the CDR3 DNA reads TGTGCCAGCAGTTTCAGCACAGGGATTAGTTCACCCCTCCACTTT. Amino acids: CASSFSTGISSPLHF.